A selection of T cell receptor beta chains follows, all from one sample in a study of T cell repertoires in cytomegalovirus infection. TCRdb itself ran the reads through MiXCR, one entry per CDR3 protein. The sample contains about 310,000 distinct CDR3 sequences, approximately 25% of which appear only once. Their antigens remain unidentified. The sample consisted of cultured PBMCs, taken from culture after CMV antigen stimulation. Receptors originate from a human donor in good health (CMV status not recorded). Some clones in this sample may be carry-over from other donors' samples. CDR3s include the opening cysteine and the closing phenylalanine or tryptophan. The order of the fields is D gene, J gene, V gene, clone size, CDR3 protein, CDR3 DNA. The D gene is left open where the match is weak. Clone size is stated in some rows and not others, as once, few, many or a class when expanded.

TRBD2 TRBJ2-3 TRBV7-2 NA CASSLAAGGADTQYF TGTGCCAGCAGCTTAGCAGCGGGAGGGGCAGATACGCAGTATTTT
NA TRBJ2-1 TRBV12-3/TRBV12-4 NA CASSINGLEQFF TGTGCCAGCAGCATTAATGGCCTGGAGCAGTTCTTC
NA TRBJ2-1 TRBV7-2 few CASLRGLAYNEQFF TGTGCATCATTAAGAGGACTGGCCTACAATGAGCAGTTCTTC
NA TRBJ1-5 TRBV6-5 NA CASSYSRGWGQPQHF TGTGCCAGCAGTTACTCGAGGGGCTGGGGGCAGCCCCAGCATTTT
TRBD1 TRBJ2-1 TRBV5-5 few CASSLTGEEKNEQFF TGTGCCAGCAGCTTGACAGGGGAAGAGAAGAATGAGCAGTTCTTC
NA TRBJ2-5 TRBV7-2 many CASSHGTQETQYF TGTGCCAGCAGCCATGGGACCCAAGAGACCCAGTACTTC
TRBD1 TRBJ1-2 TRBV6-1 few CASSVSGGGYGYTF TGTGCCAGCAGTGTCTCAGGGGGAGGGTATGGCTACACCTTC
NA TRBJ2-1 TRBV30 NA CAWTRGSYNEQFF TGTGCCTGGACTAGGGGCTCCTACAATGAGCAGTTCTTC
NA TRBJ2-3 TRBV6-5 NA CASSFSVTDTQYF TGTGCCAGCAGTTTTAGCGTCACAGATACGCAGTATTTT
NA TRBJ2-7 TRBV12-3/TRBV12-4 few CASSGHWGSYEQYF TGTGCCAGCAGCGGGCACTGGGGGTCCTACGAGCAGTACTTC
TRBD1 TRBJ2-5 TRBV6-8 NA CASSYSNPGQGVGEETQYF TGTGCCAGCAGTTACTCGAATCCTGGACAGGGGGTGGGAGAAGAGACCCAGTACTTC
TRBD2 TRBJ2-3 TRBV3-1 few CASRRSGSPADTQYF TGTGCCAGCAGACGAAGCGGGAGTCCGGCAGATACGCAGTATTTT
TRBD2 TRBJ2-1 TRBV28 once CASIGLAVYNEQFF TGTGCCAGCATTGGGCTAGCGGTATACAATGAGCAGTTCTTC
NA TRBJ2-2 TRBV7-2 few CASSLRGSGDTGELFF TGTGCCAGCAGCCTAAGGGGTAGCGGCGACACCGGGGAGCTGTTTTTT
NA TRBJ1-2 TRBV6-5 NA CASSYSLGNYGYTF TGTGCCAGCAGTTACTCCTTAGGGAACTATGGCTACACCTTC
NA TRBJ2-1 TRBV11-3 few CASSYGDSGEQFF TGTGCCAGCAGCTACGGGGACTCGGGTGAGCAGTTCTTC
NA TRBJ1-1 TRBV19 NA CASSPQAGGTEAFF TGTGCCAGTAGCCCCCAGGCCGGGGGCACTGAAGCTTTCTTT
NA TRBJ1-6 TRBV28 once CASSLLGGGSPLHF TGTGCCAGCAGTTTATTAGGCGGCGGCTCACCCCTCCACTTT
NA TRBJ1-1 TRBV29-1 NA CSAGEGVEAFF TGCAGCGCTGGGGAGGGAGTTGAAGCTTTCTTT
NA TRBJ1-1 TRBV4-1 few CASSQASGVNTEAFF TGCGCCAGCAGCCAAGCCTCCGGGGTCAACACTGAAGCTTTCTTT
NA TRBJ2-5 TRBV7-8 few CASSSLGVETQYF TGTGCCAGCAGCTCCCTCGGGGTAGAGACCCAGTACTTC
NA TRBJ1-4 TRBV7-9 few CASSVQGPNEKLFF TGTGCCAGCAGCGTACAGGGCCCTAATGAAAAACTGTTTTTT
NA TRBJ2-1 TRBV6-2/TRBV6-3 few CASSYSRVLSYNEQFF TGTGCCAGCAGTTACTCGCGCGTATTATCCTACAATGAGCAGTTCTTC
TRBD2 TRBJ2-3 TRBV30 once CAWNLLAGGLDTQYF TGTGCCTGGAATTTACTAGCGGGAGGGCTGGATACGCAGTATTTT
NA TRBJ1-4 TRBV7-2 NA CASTFLPTSSREKLFF TGTGCCAGCACCTTCCTTCCAACTTCCTCCCGGGAAAAACTGTTTTTT
TRBD1 TRBJ2-2 TRBV12-5 NA CASGRDRTSTGELFF TGTGCTAGTGGTCGGGACAGGACCTCCACCGGGGAGCTGTTTTTT
TRBD2 TRBJ2-1 TRBV29-1 few CSVEGLAGLPGAYNEQFF TGCAGCGTTGAGGGACTAGCGGGACTACCAGGCGCCTACAATGAGCAGTTCTTC
NA TRBJ1-1 TRBV12-3/TRBV12-4 few CASSLKGTEAFF TGTGCCAGCAGTTTAAAAGGGACTGAAGCTTTCTTT
TRBD1 TRBJ1-5 TRBV6-1 many CASSRMGQGASQPQHF TGTGCCAGCAGTAGAATGGGACAGGGGGCTTCTCAGCCCCAGCATTTT
NA TRBJ2-3 TRBV27 once CASRLVGRTDTQYF TGTGCCAGTAGACTAGTCGGACGGACAGATACGCAGTATTTT
TRBD2 TRBJ2-3 TRBV6-2/TRBV6-3 NA CASSYPGLAGGDTQYF TGTGCCAGCAGTTATCCAGGACTAGCGGGAGGCGATACGCAGTATTTT
TRBD2 TRBJ2-3 TRBV7-9 many CASSLQLADFTDTQYF TGTGCCAGCAGCCTACAGCTAGCGGACTTCACAGATACGCAGTATTTT
TRBD2 TRBJ2-5 TRBV7-2 few CASSWQGAGKETQYF TGTGCCAGCAGCTGGCAAGGAGCGGGGAAAGAGACCCAGTACTTC
NA TRBJ2-3 TRBV19 NA CASRGSTDTQYF TGTGCCAGTCGCGGAAGCACAGATACGCAGTATTTT
NA TRBJ2-7 TRBV11-1 NA CASSRSGTEAYEQYF TGTGCCAGCAGCCGATCCGGGACCGAGGCCTACGAGCAGTACTTC
NA TRBJ1-5 TRBV7-2 NA CASSLGAQNQPQHF TGTGCCAGCAGCTTAGGGGCACAGAATCAGCCCCAGCATTTT
NA TRBJ2-1 TRBV4-3 NA CASSQEALSSYNEQFF TGCGCCAGCAGCCAAGAAGCACTCAGCTCCTACAATGAGCAGTTCTTC
NA TRBJ1-1 TRBV6-5 few CASSGVGGVPEAFF TGTGCCAGCAGTGGGGTGGGGGGCGTGCCTGAAGCTTTCTTT
NA TRBJ2-3 TRBV18 NA CASSPRLGRAADTQYF TGTGCCAGCTCACCAAGATTGGGCAGGGCCGCAGATACGCAGTATTTT
NA TRBJ2-1 TRBV24-1 many CATSDRGTTYNEQFF TGTGCCACCAGTGATCGAGGGACCACCTACAATGAGCAGTTCTTC